The next 28 T cell receptor beta chains were all read from a single sample in a study of blood T cells in healthy people across ages. The second PCR ran about 6 to 12 cycles with a sample-barcoded 5' primer and J-beta primers. TCRdb re-called the 5' RACE reads through MiXCR, storing one row per CDR3 protein. The sample has around 1,000,000 distinct CDR3 sequences, around two fifths seen once. Sequenced sample: blood. These receptors came from a man aged 18 to 35 in good health.

V is TRBV9 and J is TRBJ1-2; TRBD1 aligns across 7 bases. Unmatched junction bases numbered 13, after V lost 5 bases and J lost 0 bases. This CDR3 comprises 17 residues. Germline CDR1 and CDR2: SGDLS and YYNGEE. The CDR3, as DNA: TGTGCCAGCAGTCCATTCTCAGGGGGGACAGCTAACTATGGCTACACCTTC. Translating it yields CASSPFSGGTANYGYTF. Based on the CDR3 plus reference TRBV9 and TRBJ1-2, the full variable domain is DSGVTQTPKHLITATGQRVTLRCSPRSGDLSVYWYQQSLDQGLQFLIQYYNGEERAKGNILERFSAQQFPDLHSELNLSSLELGDSALYFCASSPFSGGTANYGYTFGSGTRLTVV.

This clonotype occurred many times. The rearrangement joins TRBV12-3 or TRBV12-4 to TRBJ1-2; D remains ambiguous. CDR3 size: 15 residues. Trimming stripped 8 bases from V and 3 bases from J, with 19 bases between. The CDR3 sequence: CASLTRWDQDYGYTF. In nucleotides, the CDR3 is TGTGCCAGCCTGACTCGGTGGGATCAGGACTATGGCTACACCTTC.

This clonotype was recorded a few times. This sequence joins TRBV4-3 and TRBJ1-5; D gene uncertain. Germline V gives CDR1 LGHNA, CDR2 YSLEER. V was clipped by 3 bases and J by 0 bases, with 9 bases between them. The CDR3 length is 15 residues. CDR3 region: CASSHRIGSNQPQHF. CDR3 bases: TGCGCCAGCAGCCATCGAATAGGTAGCAATCAGCCCCAGCATTTT.

The chain links TRBV5-6 to TRBJ1-6; D is uncertain. Germline CDR1 and CDR2: SGHDT and YYEEEE. The germline V and J ends were trimmed by 4 bases and 14 bases, with 13 bases remaining between them. This CDR3 contains 12 residues. The CDR3 sequence is CASSQSSSTLHF. The CDR3 coding sequence is TGTGCCAGCAGCCAAAGTTCATCCACCCTCCACTTT.

J is TRBJ1-5 and V is TRBV7-2; D remains ambiguous. Looked up from germline, CDR1 is SGHTA and CDR2 is FQGNSA. V lost 5 bases and J lost 4, with 9 bases in between. This CDR3 has 13 residues. Written as DNA, the CDR3 is TGTGCCAGCAGCCCCAAAACTAATCAGCCCCAGCATTTT. Amino acid sequence: CASSPKTNQPQHF.

This clonotype has more than one count but fewer than ten. The rearrangement uses TRBV7-2 and TRBJ2-7; D unclear. CDR1 is SGHTA, CDR2 FQGNSA, per germline. CDR3 length equals 15 residues. V gave up 1 base and J gave up 2 bases, with 12 bases separating them. The CDR3 is CASSLEAGRTYEQYF. The CDR3 nucleotides read TGTGCCAGCAGCTTAGAGGCAGGCCGCACCTACGAGCAGTACTTC.

This clonotype has only a few counts. The genes are TRBV4-3 and TRBJ1-3; the D gene is possibly TRBD1 (5 bases). The CDR3 covers 16 residues. Germline loops: CDR1 LGHNA, CDR2 YSLEER. Trimming cost V 0 bases and J 0 bases, with 9 bases left between them. As DNA, the CDR3 is TGCGCCAGCAGCCAAGAAGGGGTGAGCTCTGGAAACACCATATATTTT. Translated: CASSQEGVSSGNTIYF.

This clonotype turned up a few times. The chain combines TRBV20-1 with TRBJ1-2, with D possibly being TRBD1 (6 bases). The CDR3 runs to 13 residues. Germline CDR1 is DFQATT and CDR2 is SNEGSKA (reference sequence). The CDR3 loop reads CTPAGAHNYGYTF. CDR3 DNA sequence: TGCACCCCTGCGGGGGCCCATAACTATGGCTACACCTTC.

To note about this clonotype: One end of the junction is discordant with germline, which a read error may explain. CDR3 region: CSVEGGQGMGTKAFF. Written as DNA, the CDR3 is TGCAGCGTTGAAGGAGGGCAGGGAATGGGCACTAAAGCTTTCTTT. J is TRBJ1-1 and V is TRBV29-1; weak D call: TRBD1 (5 bases). This CDR3 is built from 15 residues. Germline V gives CDR1 SQVTM, CDR2 ANQGSEA.

A few counts support this clonotype. The chain couples TRBV20-1 to TRBJ2-4; D might be TRBD1 or TRBD2, each matching 5 bases. From germline, CDR1 is DFQATT and CDR2 SNEGSKA (reference sequence). The CDR3 length is 15 residues. Trimming stripped 2 bases from V and 0 bases from J, with 11 bases between. CDR3 region: CSARTSGTAKNIQYF. The CDR3, as DNA: TGCAGTGCTAGAACCTCCGGGACAGCCAAAAACATTCAGTACTTC.

In this sample, this clonotype turned up once. V usage is TRBV7-9 and J usage is TRBJ1-4, with D perhaps matching TRBD1 (6 bases). Germline CDR1 and CDR2: SEHNR and FQNEAQ (reference sequence). The ends were cut back, 5 bases at V and 2 bases at J, with 27 bases in the middle. The length of the CDR3 is 20 residues. The CDR3 loop is CASSPRPIGQPRVTNEKLFF. In nucleotides, the CDR3 is TGTGCCAGCAGCCCACGCCCGATAGGACAGCCAAGGGTTACTAATGAAAAACTGTTTTTT.

The chain has TRBV20-1 and TRBJ2-4; 7 bases are a match to TRBD1. CDR3 length: 13 amino acids. The germline CDR1 and CDR2 sequences are DFQATT and SNEGSKA (reference sequence). With V trimmed by 4 bases and J by 8 bases, 8 bases remained unmatched. The CDR3 is CSATPQGLDIQYF. In DNA, the CDR3 is TGCAGTGCTACGCCACAGGGGTTGGACATTCAGTACTTC.

The chain joins TRBV24-1 to TRBJ2-1; tentatively, D is TRBD1 (6 bases). The CDR3 totals 14 residues. CDR1 and CDR2 from the germline V gene are KGHDR and SFDVKD. The germline V and J ends were trimmed by 3 bases and 5 bases, with 10 bases remaining between them. The CDR3 region has the DNA TGTGCCACCAGTGATCCGGACAGAAACAATGAGCAGTTCTTC. Translated: CATSDPDRNNEQFF.

V is TRBV6-1 and J is TRBJ1-2; D remains ambiguous. CDR1 is MNHNS, CDR2 SASEGT, per germline. The V and J ends lost 7 bases and 2 bases respectively, with 11 bases between them. The CDR3 is 13 amino acids. CDR3 in amino acids: CASISETNYGYTF. The CDR3 DNA sequence: TGTGCCAGCATCTCGGAGACAAACTATGGCTACACCTTC.

The chain uses TRBV9 and TRBJ1-4, with 9 bases matching TRBD1. The germline V gene encodes CDR1 SGDLS and CDR2 YYNGEE. Trimming removed 3 bases from V and 8 bases from J; junction bases left unmatched: 8. The length of the CDR3 is 15 residues. Here the CDR3 reads CASSGGTGMGEKLFF. The CDR3 DNA is TGTGCCAGCAGCGGGGGGACAGGGATGGGGGAAAAACTGTTTTTT.

The chain has TRBV19 and TRBJ1-2, with TRBD1 as a possible D gene (5 bases). Germline V gene sequence: CDR1 LNHDA, CDR2 SQIVND (reference sequence). The CDR3 contains 15 residues. Trimming left V 5 bases short and J 4 bases short, with 17 bases between. The CDR3 nucleotides are TGTGCCAGTAGTTTCGGATCAGGGATGAGCTATGGCTACACCTTC. Residues: CASSFGSGMSYGYTF.

The gene calls are TRBV29-1 and TRBJ2-2; D is ambiguous. V was clipped by 6 bases and J by 1 base, with 6 bases between them. The germline V gene has CDR1 SQVTM and CDR2 ANQGSEA. The CDR3 runs to 12 residues. The CDR3 loop reads CSVPKNTGELFF. CDR3 coding DNA: TGCAGCGTCCCCAAGAACACCGGGGAGCTGTTTTTT.

This clonotype was detected ten times or more. The V and J genes are TRBV18 and TRBJ1-1; no definite D call. Germline-derived CDR1 and CDR2 are KGHSH and LQKENI. V lost 5 bases, J lost 1 base, and 5 bases lay in between. The CDR3 is 12 residues long. The CDR3 here is CASSSQNTEAFF. The CDR3, as DNA: TGTGCCAGCTCATCCCAGAACACTGAAGCTTTCTTT.

The V and J genes are TRBV6-1 and TRBJ1-5, with a possible D match to TRBD1 (6 bases). CDR1 and CDR2 (germline): MNHNS, SASEGT. The V gene lost 5 bases and the J gene lost 6 bases, with 23 bases spanning the gap. The CDR3 extends over 17 amino acids. In DNA, the CDR3 is TGTGCCAGCAGTCCTCGTCCGCAGGAAGGGGGGGGTCAGCCCCAGCATTTT. Its protein is CASSPRPQEGGGQPQHF.

V gene TRBV6-2 or TRBV6-3 combines with J gene TRBJ2-7; 9 positions agree with TRBD1. The DNA matches TRBJ2-4 better at its end, which makes the J call doubtful. CDR1 and CDR2 (germline): MNHEY, SVGEGT. The CDR3 consists of 18 residues. The CDR3 sequence: CASSYSGGQGVSQGIQYF. The DNA of the CDR3 is TGTGCCAGCAGTTACTCGGGGGGACAGGGAGTATCCCAGGGCATTCAGTACTTC.

V is TRBV20-1 and J is TRBJ2-1, with 10 bases aligning to TRBD2. The CDR3 runs to 15 residues. V trimming: 6 bases; J trimming: 1 base; junction bases outside the gene matches: 6. Germline V lookup: CDR1 DFQATT, CDR2 SNEGSKA (reference sequence). CDR3 sequence (DNA): TGCAGTGCCCTTAGCGGGGGGCGATCCTACAATGAGCAGTTCTTC. As protein: CSALSGGRSYNEQFF.

The chain links TRBV7-3 to TRBJ2-3; no reliable D call. Germline CDR1 is SGHTA and CDR2 is FQGTGA. V was trimmed by 1 base and J by 3 bases, leaving 5 bases between them. The CDR3 sequence is 13 residues long. Written as DNA, the CDR3 is TGTGCCAGCAGCTTAAAGGCGACAGATACGCAGTATTTT. Protein sequence: CASSLKATDTQYF.

Remarks on this clonotype: A read error may explain this, as a much larger clone is one base away. The chain carries TRBV4-3 and TRBJ2-1; 10 nucleotides align to TRBD2. The DNA end favors TRBJ2-7, so the J call may be wrong. The CDR3 runs 16 residues. Germline V lookup: CDR1 LGHNA, CDR2 YSLEER. CDR3 residues: CASSQGLAGDYNEQYF. Here the CDR3 DNA reads TGCGCCAGCAGCCAAGGCCTAGCGGGGGACTACAATGAGCAGTACTTC.

This sequence joins TRBV2 and TRBJ1-2; D uncertain. There are 12 residues in the CDR3. Germline CDR1 and CDR2: SNHLY and FYNNEI. Trimming removed 6 bases from V and 8 bases from J, with 13 bases in between. The CDR3 DNA sequence: TGTGCCAGCAGGCGGCTTCTTGGCGGCTACACCTTC. Protein: CASRRLLGGYTF.

This clonotype was observed a few times. The chain uses TRBV4-3 and TRBJ2-1, with D unresolved. The J call may be mistaken, given a closer DNA end match to TRBJ2-7. Germline lookup yields CDR1 LGHNA and CDR2 YSLEER. The length of the CDR3 is 15 residues. Here the CDR3 reads CASSQVSISYNEQYF. The CDR3 DNA follows: TGCGCCAGCAGCCAAGTTTCAATCTCCTACAATGAGCAGTACTTC.

The chain carries TRBV5-1 and TRBJ2-3; D is unresolved. The CDR3 runs to 12 residues. V lost 3 bases and J 4 bases, leaving 6 bases between the germline ends. Germline CDR1 and CDR2: SGHRS and YFSETQ. CDR3 nucleotide sequence: TGCGCCAGCAGCTATACGCCAGATACGCAGTATTTT. This encodes CASSYTPDTQYF.

The chain recombines TRBV12-3 or TRBV12-4 with TRBJ1-2; D ambiguous. CDR3 length: 12 residues. V was shortened by 4 bases and J by 4 bases, with 7 bases between the two germline ends. The CDR3 DNA reads TGTGCCAGCAGTTACTTGGGCTATGGCTACACCTTC. Encoded protein: CASSYLGYGYTF.

The chain carries TRBV7-3 and TRBJ1-1; D is ambiguous. V dropped 1 base and J dropped 3 bases, with 9 bases sitting between them. Germline V CDR1 and CDR2: SGHTA, FQGTGA. The CDR3 sequence is 14 residues long. This chain's CDR3 is CASSLSPADTEAFF. Here the CDR3 DNA reads TGTGCCAGCAGCTTAAGTCCCGCAGACACTGAAGCTTTCTTT.